The 4 T cell receptor beta chains presented below share a single source sample, sequenced in a study of T cells in Graves' hyperthyroidism and ophthalmopathy. Researchers took RNA transcripts and amplified the TCR beta CDR3 regions from them. First-round RT-PCR of the TCR CDR3 relied on the HTBI primer set. TCRdb independently ran MiXCR on the multiplex PCR reads; one entry per CDR3 protein. This sample has roughly 400,000 distinct CDR3 sequences, with about 15% found just once. Sequencing was carried out using blood. Receptor source: a woman aged 18-29 years with Graves' hyperthyroidism that later progressed to Graves' ophthalmopathy.

This chain uses TRBV14 with TRBJ2-7; D might be TRBD1 or TRBD2, each matching 6 bases. This CDR3 has 15 residues. Germline values: CDR1 SGHDN, CDR2 FVKESK. The ends were cut back, 0 bases at V and 1 base at J, with 10 bases in the middle. CDR3 DNA: TGTGCCAGCAGCCAAGATGCGGGACATTCCTACGAGCAGTACTTC. Encoded protein: CASSQDAGHSYEQYF.

This clonotype was seen just once. A much larger clonotype is one base distant, so this may be a read error. The genes are TRBV11-2 and TRBJ2-4; D gene uncertain. This CDR3 contains 15 residues. In germline, CDR1 is SGHAT, CDR2 FQNNGV. CDR3 region: CAGSFQPASKNIQYF. The CDR3 nucleotides are TGTGCCGGCAGCTTTCAGCCGGCCTCCAAAAACATTCAGTACTTC.

This clonotype was seen ten or more times. The J gene is TRBJ2-5, the V gene TRBV2; D possibly corresponds to TRBD1 (6 bases). The V gene's germline CDR1 is SNHLY and CDR2 FYNNEI. V was pared by 6 bases and J by 9 bases, with 14 bases between. The CDR3 spans 12 residues. CDR3: CASRENRESQYF. The CDR3 DNA reads as TGTGCCAGCAGAGAAAACAGGGAATCCCAGTACTTC. Full variable domain (rest looked up from reference TRBV2 and TRBJ2-5): EPEVTQTPSHQVTQMGQEVILRCVPISNHLYFYWYRQILGQKVEFLVSFYNNEISEKSEIFDDQFSVERPDGSNFTLKIRSTKLEDSAMYFCASRENRESQYFGPGTRLLVL.

The rearrangement uses TRBV6-1 and TRBJ1-5; D gene ambiguous. V gave up 0 bases and J gave up 2 bases, with 17 bases separating them. Germline V lookup: CDR1 MNHNS, CDR2 SASEGT. The CDR3 runs to 18 residues. The CDR3 DNA reads TGTGCCAGCAGTGAAGCGGGTGGAGCAGGATACGGCAATCAGCCCCAGCATTTT. Translating it yields CASSEAGGAGYGNQPQHF.